This T cell receptor beta chain came from a study of PD-L1 blockade in urothelial cancer. About the study: Blood was analyzed 3 weeks (second dose) and 6 weeks after treatment start. T cells numbered a median of around 140,000 in the blood samples.

Repertoires were generated with immunoSEQ multiplex PCR, while TCRdb's copy carries only in-frame clones and drops some. The repertoire holds tens of thousands of clones, with around 79% as singletons. Germline-derived CDR1 and CDR2 are SGHTA and FQGTGA. The CDR3 length is 17 residues. After removal of 2 bases from V and 7 bases from J, the junction contained 13 bases not matched to a gene. The chain employs TRBV7-3 and TRBJ1-5; TRBD1 aligns across 8 bases. Sequenced here: PBMCs, sampled around atezolizumab (anti-PD-L1) treatment. The receptor was derived from a man aged 65 to 79 with urothelial cancer. CDR3 region: CASSLLGGTGKDQPQHF. DNA of the CDR3: TGTGCCAGCAGCTTATTGGGAGGGACAGGCAAAGACCAGCCCCAGCATTTT.